The rows below give T cell receptor beta chains drawn from one sample of a study of T cells in Graves' hyperthyroidism and ophthalmopathy. TCRdb passed the multiplex PCR reads through MiXCR, listing each CDR3 protein once. The top ten clones hold about 38% of a sample with about 380,000 distinct CDR3 sequences, around 20% of them seen once. Sequenced: blood. These TCRs come from a man in his late teens or twenties with Graves' ophthalmopathy. The conserved cysteine and the conserved F or W are not part of the CDR3 here. Fields, in order: V gene, J gene, D gene, CDR3 protein. A D gene is named only where the DNA matches it firmly.

v_gene: TRBV11-1; j_gene: TRBJ1-2; d_gene: -; CDR3aa: ASSLTSPGTSGYT
v_gene: TRBV29-1; j_gene: TRBJ2-2; d_gene: -; CDR3aa: SVQDNTGELF
v_gene: TRBV3-1; j_gene: TRBJ2-7; d_gene: TRBD1; CDR3aa: ASSGTGTGAYEQY
v_gene: TRBV10-2; j_gene: TRBJ1-2; d_gene: -; CDR3aa: ASSEPGASSYGYT
v_gene: TRBV28; j_gene: TRBJ2-7; d_gene: TRBD2; CDR3aa: ASSFRLAGGYEQY
v_gene: TRBV4-1; j_gene: TRBJ2-1; d_gene: -; CDR3aa: ASSQGRPWRGRRSYNEQF
v_gene: TRBV5-1; j_gene: TRBJ2-7; d_gene: -; CDR3aa: ASTRGDVAYEQY
v_gene: TRBV5-1; j_gene: TRBJ1-1; d_gene: -; CDR3aa: ASSPLEGRAF
v_gene: TRBV6-1; j_gene: TRBJ2-2; d_gene: -; CDR3aa: ASSEVQERNTGELF
v_gene: TRBV5-1; j_gene: TRBJ2-7; d_gene: -; CDR3aa: ASSMAGAGSSYEQY
v_gene: TRBV11-1; j_gene: TRBJ1-1; d_gene: -; CDR3aa: ASSLEGRVTEAF
v_gene: TRBV3-1; j_gene: TRBJ1-3; d_gene: -; CDR3aa: ASSQDDGTSGGNTIY
v_gene: TRBV5-8; j_gene: TRBJ1-2; d_gene: -; CDR3aa: ASSEGSLTNYGYT
v_gene: TRBV7-2; j_gene: TRBJ1-5; d_gene: -; CDR3aa: ASSLPQGAGNQPQH
v_gene: TRBV18; j_gene: TRBJ2-5; d_gene: TRBD2; CDR3aa: ASSPGGGHGTQY
v_gene: TRBV7-9; j_gene: TRBJ2-5; d_gene: TRBD1; CDR3aa: ASTSRDRGWKETQY
v_gene: TRBV4-1; j_gene: TRBJ1-1; d_gene: -; CDR3aa: ASSRRGLNTEAF
v_gene: TRBV5-1; j_gene: TRBJ2-7; d_gene: -; CDR3aa: ASSYDGLSYEQY
v_gene: TRBV18; j_gene: TRBJ2-7; d_gene: -; CDR3aa: ASSPQGPDPYEQY
v_gene: TRBV20-1; j_gene: TRBJ2-7; d_gene: TRBD2; CDR3aa: SARGGGPPRDEQY
v_gene: TRBV10-3; j_gene: TRBJ2-2; d_gene: -; CDR3aa: AISPEYTGELF
v_gene: TRBV28; j_gene: TRBJ1-1; d_gene: -; CDR3aa: ASSLFRSQRNTEAF
v_gene: TRBV18; j_gene: TRBJ1-4; d_gene: -; CDR3aa: ASSLSDRNEKLF
v_gene: TRBV5-6; j_gene: TRBJ2-5; d_gene: TRBD1; CDR3aa: ASSLDRGPETQY
v_gene: TRBV19; j_gene: TRBJ1-1; d_gene: -; CDR3aa: ASSNPENTEAF
v_gene: TRBV28; j_gene: TRBJ2-7; d_gene: -; CDR3aa: ASSLNLIAGQAVSYEQY
v_gene: TRBV11-2; j_gene: TRBJ2-1; d_gene: TRBD1; CDR3aa: ASSSQGALGGGNEQF
v_gene: TRBV7-6; j_gene: TRBJ2-2; d_gene: TRBD1; CDR3aa: ASSLGVGQDTGELF
v_gene: TRBV11-2; j_gene: TRBJ2-7; d_gene: TRBD1; CDR3aa: ASSPGQGEYEQY
v_gene: TRBV20-1; j_gene: TRBJ2-1; d_gene: -; CDR3aa: SAWGVRTVEDEQF
v_gene: TRBV7-2; j_gene: TRBJ2-2; d_gene: TRBD2; CDR3aa: ASRPGLARTGELF
v_gene: TRBV7-9; j_gene: TRBJ2-1; d_gene: TRBD2; CDR3aa: ASSSTSGGALEQF
v_gene: TRBV7-9; j_gene: TRBJ1-5; d_gene: -; CDR3aa: ASRGGEWGQPQH
v_gene: TRBV7-9; j_gene: TRBJ1-5; d_gene: -; CDR3aa: ASSFELGPQH